This T cell receptor beta chain was identified during a study of Graves' ophthalmopathy and Graves' hyperthyroidism. Researchers took RNA transcripts and amplified TCR beta CDR3 regions from them. Amplification began with first-round RT-PCR using HTBI primers, then second-round multiplex PCR was performed. One entry per CDR3 protein results from TCRdb running MiXCR on the multiplex PCR reads. The sample has under 800,000 distinct CDR3 sequences, around a fifth seen once. V gave up 4 bases and J gave up 5 bases; unmatched junction bases: 11. This CDR3 has 16 amino acids. Per germline, CDR1 MNHEY and CDR2 SMNVEV (reference sequence).

The receptor was isolated from a woman in her late teens or twenties with stable Graves' hyperthyroidism. Some clones in this sample may be carry-over from other donors' samples. The material sequenced was peripheral blood. The chain carries TRBV27 and TRBJ2-5; 9 bases map to TRBD1. CDR3 in amino acids: CASSSPTGGAGETQYF. The CDR3, as DNA: TGTGCCAGCAGTTCTCCTACAGGGGGCGCGGGGGAGACCCAGTACTTC.